This TCR beta chain derives from a study of T-cell reconstitution after alpha-beta-depleted transplantation in children. Construction of the TCRbeta library involved unique molecular identifiers. TCRdb reprocessed the PCR reads via MiXCR and lists one record per CDR3 protein. The data contain hundreds of thousands of distinct CDR3 sequences, about 15% of them singletons. Germline V gene sequence: CDR1 DFQATT, CDR2 SNEGSKA (reference sequence). After removal of 6 bases from V and 8 bases from J, the junction contained 7 bases not matched to a gene. The CDR3 is 13 amino acids. Sequences were derived from PBMCs from the stem cell graft donor, sampled from the stem cell graft. J is TRBJ1-6 and V is TRBV20-1; TRBD1 agrees at 7 bases. The receptor was derived from a human donor who donated a stem cell graft to a child with acute myeloid leukemia. The CDR3 sequence is CSASTGNDSPLHF. CDR3 DNA: TGCAGTGCCTCGACAGGGAACGATTCACCCCTCCACTTT.